The clone carrying this T cell receptor beta chain has a count of ten or more. Antigen specificity is unknown. This entry belongs to a study of glioma-infiltrating T cells. General study results and limits: Tissue and blood shared very few CDR3 sequences. Gliomas, especially low-grade, showed above-expected tissue-blood divergence; non-neoplastic patients showed below.

Germline CDR1 is LNHDA and CDR2 is SQIVND (reference sequence). The CDR3 consists of 13 residues. The germline V and J ends were trimmed by 5 bases and 4 bases, with 11 bases remaining between them. The iRepertoire nested amplicon-rescue multiplex PCR amplified TCR alpha and beta CDR3s from RNA. For one-step reverse transcription and amplification, roughly 95-400 ng of tissue mRNA or PBMC total RNA was used. TCRdb used MiXCR to reprocess the multiplex PCR reads, holding one entry per CDR3 protein. The sample lists around 4,800 distinct CDR3 sequences, approximately 34% occurring once. The sequencing input was glioma tissue, nonneoplastic brain tissue, or PBMCs (not recorded which). This sequence was found in a human donor with low-grade glioma or glioblastoma, undergoing nonglioma brain surgery, or in good health (not recorded which). The chain has TRBV19 and TRBJ1-1; D possibly corresponds to TRBD1 (5 bases). The CDR3 sequence: CASSGAGGTEAFF. The CDR3 DNA reads TGTGCCAGTAGTGGGGCAGGAGGCACTGAAGCTTTCTTT.